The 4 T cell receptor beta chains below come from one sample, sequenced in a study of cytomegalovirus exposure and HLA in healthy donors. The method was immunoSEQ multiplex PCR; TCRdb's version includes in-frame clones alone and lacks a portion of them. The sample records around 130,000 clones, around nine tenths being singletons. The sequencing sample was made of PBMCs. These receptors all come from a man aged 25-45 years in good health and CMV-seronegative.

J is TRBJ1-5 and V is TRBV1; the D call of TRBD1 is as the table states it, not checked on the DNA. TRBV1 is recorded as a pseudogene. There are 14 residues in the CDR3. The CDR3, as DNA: TGCACCAGCAGCCAGCTGGCCCTCCCCCAGCCCCAGCATTTT. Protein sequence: CTSSQLALPQPQHF.

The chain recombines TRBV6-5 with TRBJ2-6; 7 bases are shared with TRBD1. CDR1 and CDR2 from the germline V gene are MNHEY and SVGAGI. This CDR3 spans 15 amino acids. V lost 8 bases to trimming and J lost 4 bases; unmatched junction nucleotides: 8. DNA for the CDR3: TGTGCCAGCCGAACGACAGGGTCGGGGGCCAACGTCCTGACTTTC. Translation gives CASRTTGSGANVLTF.

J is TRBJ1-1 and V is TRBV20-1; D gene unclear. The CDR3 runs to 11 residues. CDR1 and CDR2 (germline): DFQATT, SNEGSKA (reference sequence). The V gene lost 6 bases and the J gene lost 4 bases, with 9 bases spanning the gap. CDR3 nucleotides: TGCAGTGCCACTACTTTCACTGAAGCTTTCTTT. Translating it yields CSATTFTEAFF.

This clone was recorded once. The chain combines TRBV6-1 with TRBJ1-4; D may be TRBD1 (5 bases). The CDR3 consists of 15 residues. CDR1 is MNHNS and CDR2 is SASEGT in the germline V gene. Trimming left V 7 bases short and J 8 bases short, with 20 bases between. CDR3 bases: TGTGCCAGCAAGGAGGACGGAGGGACTGGGGAAAAACTGTTTTTT. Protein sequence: CASKEDGGTGEKLFF.